The rows below give T cell receptor beta chains drawn from one sample of a study of CD8 T cells in Susac syndrome. TCRdb reprocessed the immunoSEQ multiplex PCR reads with MiXCR, giving one entry per CDR3 protein. This table holds approximately 120,000 distinct CDR3 sequences, around 94% found once. The sequenced material came from CD8+ T cells from PBMCs. Receptors originate from a human donor with Susac syndrome. The CDR3 runs from the conserved cysteine through the conserved F or W. The D gene is left open where the match is weak. Size values are once, few and many counts, or a class for expanded clones, and some rows have none.

clone_size,d_call,cdr3_length,j_call,v_call,cdr3_aa,cdr3_nt
-,-,13,TRBJ1-1,TRBV30,CAWSEGGGTEAFF,TGTGCCTGGAGTGAGGGTGGGGGCACTGAAGCTTTCTTT
-,TRBD2,14,TRBJ2-1,TRBV9,CASSERGGYNEQFF,TGTGCCAGCAGCGAGCGGGGGGGCTACAATGAGCAGTTCTTC
-,TRBD2,16,TRBJ2-1,TRBV19,CASSEDIAGGYNEQFF,TGTGCCAGTTCGGAGGATATAGCGGGGGGATACAATGAGCAGTTCTTC
-,-,17,TRBJ2-3,TRBV2,CAILPSGGQLSTDTQYF,TGTGCGATCCTCCCTTCCGGAGGCCAACTGAGCACAGATACGCAGTATTTT
-,-,15,TRBJ2-3,TRBV7-2,CASSLGGQGADTQYF,TGTGCCAGCAGCTTAGGAGGGCAAGGCGCAGATACGCAGTATTTT
-,-,13,TRBJ2-7,TRBV6-5,CASREQVSYEQYF,TGTGCCAGCAGAGAACAGGTTTCCTACGAGCAGTACTTC
-,TRBD1,15,TRBJ2-3,TRBV6-4,CASSRTGQSTDTQYF,TGTGCCAGCAGCAGGACAGGGCAAAGCACAGATACGCAGTATTTT
-,TRBD1,16,TRBJ1-5,TRBV15,CATSREDRGSNQPQHF,TGTGCCACCAGCAGAGAGGACAGGGGAAGCAATCAGCCCCAGCATTTT
-,-,12,TRBJ2-3,TRBV28,CASSYVPGTQYF,TGTGCCAGCAGTTACGTTCCGGGTACGCAGTATTTT
-,-,15,TRBJ1-5,TRBV4-3,CASRQTRRGDQPQHF,TGCGCCAGCAGACAGACTCGCCGAGGCGATCAGCCCCAGCATTTT
-,TRBD2,14,TRBJ2-7,TRBV6-5,CASSGRGEDYEQYF,TGTGCCAGCAGCGGTCGGGGGGAAGACTACGAGCAGTACTTC
-,TRBD1,14,TRBJ2-7,TRBV7-6,CASSHSQGHHEQYF,TGTGCCAGCAGCCACTCACAGGGGCACCACGAGCAGTACTTC
-,TRBD1,15,TRBJ1-1,TRBV20-1,CSAKGTGEGITEAFF,TGCAGTGCTAAAGGGACAGGGGAAGGGATCACTGAAGCTTTCTTT
-,TRBD1,13,TRBJ1-2,TRBV30,CAWNLGTGLGYTF,TGTGCCTGGAACCTGGGGACAGGTCTGGGCTACACCTTC
-,TRBD2,15,TRBJ2-1,TRBV7-8,CASSLVAGGYNEQFF,TGTGCCAGCAGCTTAGTGGCGGGAGGGTACAATGAGCAGTTCTTC
-,-,17,TRBJ1-2,TRBV4-1,CASSQDMVEDSNYGYTF,TGCGCCAGCAGCCAAGATATGGTGGAGGACAGTAACTATGGCTACACCTTC
-,-,14,TRBJ1-2,TRBV13,CASSFSQLPYGYTF,TGTGCCAGCAGCTTTTCACAACTACCGTATGGCTACACCTTC
-,-,16,TRBJ1-1,TRBV4-1,CASSQEPGVVNTEAFF,TGCGCCAGCAGCCAGGAACCAGGGGTGGTGAACACTGAAGCTTTCTTT
-,-,12,TRBJ1-1,TRBV4-1,CASSEGHSEAFF,TGCGCCAGCAGCGAGGGACACAGTGAAGCTTTCTTT
-,-,17,TRBJ2-1,TRBV2,CASRMGWRALNRNEQFF,TGTGCCAGCAGGATGGGTTGGAGGGCCCTAAACCGCAATGAGCAGTTCTTC
-,TRBD2,14,TRBJ2-3,TRBV12-3/TRBV12-4,CATSGGARTDTQYF,TGTGCCACCTCGGGGGGGGCCCGCACAGATACGCAGTATTTT
-,TRBD1,14,TRBJ2-2,TRBV30,CAWDRGQGAGELFF,TGTGCCTGGGACAGAGGACAGGGCGCCGGGGAGCTGTTTTTT
-,TRBD1,16,TRBJ2-7,TRBV5-8,CASRQTPDRLSYEQYF,TGTGCCAGCAGACAAACTCCGGACAGGCTCTCCTACGAGCAGTACTTC
-,-,14,TRBJ2-2,TRBV9,CASSVLQGTGELFF,TGTGCCAGCAGCGTTCTACAGGGCACCGGGGAGCTGTTTTTT
-,-,15,TRBJ1-5,TRBV15,CATSRARGGNQPQHF,TGTGCCACCAGCAGAGCGAGGGGAGGCAATCAGCCCCAGCATTTT
-,TRBD1,14,TRBJ1-1,TRBV27,CASRPGQGNTEAFF,TGTGCCAGCAGACCCGGACAGGGGAACACTGAAGCTTTCTTT
-,TRBD1,13,TRBJ2-7,TRBV4-1,CASSQGQAYEQYF,TGCGCCAGCAGCCAGGGACAGGCTTACGAGCAGTACTTC
-,TRBD2,16,TRBJ2-3,TRBV7-8,CASSGGLAGVVDTQYF,TGTGCCAGCAGCGGCGGACTAGCGGGAGTGGTAGATACGCAGTATTTT
-,-,12,TRBJ1-2,TRBV30,CAWSVHGYGYTF,TGTGCCTGGAGTGTACATGGGTATGGCTACACCTTC
-,TRBD2,16,TRBJ2-1,TRBV6-1,CASDRTSGRSDNEQFF,TGTGCCAGCGATCGGACTAGCGGGAGATCTGACAATGAGCAGTTCTTC
-,TRBD2,15,TRBJ2-5,TRBV27,CASSPSRGYQETQYF,TGTGCCAGCAGTCCGTCGCGGGGGTACCAAGAGACCCAGTACTTC
-,TRBD1,15,TRBJ2-1,TRBV13,CASSQDRGLYNEQFF,TGTGCCAGCAGCCAGGACAGGGGGCTCTACAATGAGCAGTTCTTC
-,-,14,TRBJ1-5,TRBV15,CATSSDYSNQPQHF,TGTGCCACCAGCAGCGACTATAGCAATCAGCCCCAGCATTTT
-,TRBD1,15,TRBJ2-7,TRBV2,CASRPGQGGSYEQYF,TGTGCCAGCAGACCCGGACAGGGGGGCTCCTACGAGCAGTACTTC
-,TRBD2,12,TRBJ2-7,TRBV29-1,CSIREGAYEQYF,TGCAGCATCCGGGAGGGTGCCTACGAGCAGTACTTC
-,-,13,TRBJ2-1,TRBV4-2,CASSPRRYNEQFF,TGTGCCAGCAGCCCCAGACGGTACAATGAGCAGTTCTTC
once,-,16,TRBJ2-1,TRBV4-1,CASSQGRGGAGNEQFF,TGCGCCAGCAGCCAAGGTCGTGGGGGCGCGGGCAATGAGCAGTTCTTC
-,-,15,TRBJ2-7,TRBV15,CATSSFPLEDNEQYF,TGTGCCACCAGCAGTTTCCCCCTCGAGGACAACGAGCAGTACTTC
-,TRBD1,14,TRBJ1-5,TRBV27,CASSFGQAVQPQHF,TGTGCCAGCAGCTTCGGACAGGCGGTTCAGCCCCAGCATTTT
-,-,15,TRBJ2-7,TRBV4-2,CASSQNRDLPYEQYF,TGTGCCAGCAGCCAGAACCGGGACCTCCCCTACGAGCAGTACTTC
-,-,15,TRBJ2-7,TRBV3-1,CASSQDGLGPYEQYF,TGTGCCAGCAGCCAAGATGGGCTCGGGCCCTACGAGCAGTACTTC
-,TRBD2,15,TRBJ2-1,TRBV27,CASSAGTSGNNEQFF,TGTGCCAGCAGTGCCGGGACTAGCGGCAACAATGAGCAGTTCTTC
-,-,15,TRBJ2-6,TRBV5-1,CARPATASGANVLTF,TGCGCCAGACCCGCGACTGCCTCTGGGGCCAACGTCCTGACTTTC
once,TRBD1,13,TRBJ1-5,TRBV12-3/TRBV12-4,CASSDTGGQPQHF,TGTGCCAGCAGCGACACAGGGGGACAGCCCCAGCATTTT
-,-,15,TRBJ2-1,TRBV20-1,CSARNFAGIHNEQFF,TGCAGTGCTAGGAATTTCGCGGGGATTCACAATGAGCAGTTCTTC
-,TRBD1,17,TRBJ1-2,TRBV24-1,CATRSGTGRFSNYGYTF,TGTGCCACCAGATCCGGGACAGGGCGTTTTTCGAACTATGGCTACACCTTC
-,-,13,TRBJ1-3,TRBV4-2,CASSQEASNTIYF,TGTGCCAGCAGCCAAGAGGCATCCAACACCATATATTTT
-,-,13,TRBJ2-2,TRBV7-3,CASSLSVSGELFF,TGTGCCAGCAGCTTATCCGTCAGCGGGGAGCTGTTTTTT
-,-,14,TRBJ2-5,TRBV3-1,CGSSPLAREETQYF,TGTGGCAGCAGCCCCCTCGCCAGGGAAGAGACCCAGTACTTC
few,TRBD2,13,TRBJ2-5,TRBV6-1,CASSERETETQYF,TGTGCCAGCAGTGAGCGGGAGACGGAGACCCAGTACTTC
-,-,14,TRBJ2-1,TRBV7-2,CASSRPYRRGEQFF,TGTGCCAGCAGCCGACCGTACCGCCGCGGAGAGCAGTTCTTC
-,TRBD2,14,TRBJ2-5,TRBV12-3/TRBV12-4,CASRLAGGRETQYF,TGTGCCAGCAGACTAGCGGGGGGGAGGGAGACCCAGTACTTC
few,TRBD2,14,TRBJ2-3,TRBV12-3/TRBV12-4,CASSPGLPTDTQYF,TGTGCCAGCAGTCCGGGACTACCCACAGATACGCAGTATTTT
once,-,10,TRBJ2-7,TRBV27,CATDLYEQYF,TGTGCCACCGACCTCTACGAGCAGTACTTC
once,-,15,TRBJ1-5,TRBV27,CASSFTGNTNQPQHF,TGTGCCAGCAGTTTCACCGGGAATACTAATCAGCCCCAGCATTTT
-,-,17,TRBJ2-3,TRBV7-2,CASTSWGGEGFTDTQYF,TGTGCCAGCACCTCATGGGGGGGCGAAGGGTTCACAGATACGCAGTATTTT
-,-,14,TRBJ2-3,TRBV6-4,CASSPGRSTDTQYF,TGTGCCAGCAGTCCTGGACGGAGCACAGATACGCAGTATTTT